The 18 T cell receptor beta chains below come from one sample, sequenced in a study of shared clonotypes between healthy human individuals. The repertoire was sequenced with immunoSEQ multiplex PCR; TCRdb's copy has only in-frame clones and lacks some. This sample carries 2 million to 3 million clones, over 85% of them seen once, and the ten largest clones take 0.36%. The sample taken for sequencing was naive CD4+ T cells from PBMCs. Subset defined: CD45RA+ positively selected. All receptors come from a man aged 18-30 years in good health. Some clones in this sample may be carry-over from other donors' samples.

The CDR3 nucleotides are TGTGCCAGCAGCCCCCTCATCCAAGAGACCCAGTACTTC. Its translation is CASSPLIQETQYF. This chain links TRBV11-1 with TRBJ2-5; no reliable D call. CDR3 size: 13 residues. V shed 5 bases and J shed 1 base, with 8 bases lying between them. The germline V gene has CDR1 SGHAT and CDR2 FQDESV (reference sequence). The complete variable domain, with remaining parts taken from reference TRBV11-1 and TRBJ2-5, reads EAEVAQSPRYKITEKSQAVAFWCDPISGHATLYWYRQILGQGPELLVQFQDESVVDDSQLPKDRFSAERLKGVDSTLKIQPAELGDSAMYLCASSPLIQETQYFGPGTRLLVL.

The V call is TRBV6-6, the J call TRBJ2-2, with D possibly being TRBD1 (5 bases). V was cut by 8 bases and J by 3 bases, with 10 bases left in between. This CDR3 is built from 13 residues. Germline values: CDR1 MNHNY, CDR2 SVGAGI (reference sequence). The CDR3: CASGHSDTGELFF. The DNA for the CDR3 is TGTGCCAGCGGACACAGTGACACCGGGGAGCTGTTTTTT.

The chain joins TRBV18 to TRBJ2-2; D ambiguous. Trimming stripped 3 bases from V and 0 bases from J, with 11 bases between. The CDR3 spans 16 residues. Germline V gives CDR1 KGHSH, CDR2 LQKENI. CDR3 amino acids: CASSPNSPANTGELFF. Written as DNA, the CDR3 is TGTGCCAGCTCACCTAATTCCCCCGCGAACACCGGGGAGCTGTTTTTT.

This sequence joins TRBV7-9 and TRBJ1-2, with a possible D match to TRBD1 (5 bases). V dropped 5 bases and J dropped 7 bases, with 14 bases sitting between them. This CDR3 is 13 amino acids long. Per the germline V gene, CDR1 is SEHNR and CDR2 is FQNEAQ (reference sequence). CDR3 sequence reads: CASSRTGTLGYTF. DNA for the CDR3: TGTGCCAGCAGCCGGACCGGGACTCTTGGCTACACCTTC.

The chain has TRBV6-5 and TRBJ2-1; TRBD2 matches at 11 bases. Germline assignment: CDR1 MNHEY and CDR2 SVGAGI. The CDR3 is 16 residues long. J lost 3 bases, V lost 4 bases, and 5 bases had no gene match. The DNA of the CDR3 is TGTGCCAGCAGTTCCCATAGCGGGAGGGGCTACAATGAGCAGTTCTTC. This encodes CASSSHSGRGYNEQFF.

This chain links TRBV5-1 with TRBJ1-3, with D perhaps TRBD1 (6 bases). CDR1 is SGHRS and CDR2 is YFSETQ in the germline V gene. The length of the CDR3 is 14 residues. V lost 6 bases to trimming and J lost 6 bases, with 16 bases between them. CDR3 region: CASTLMGASNTIYF. Here the CDR3 DNA reads TGCGCCAGCACCCTAATGGGGGCGTCAAACACCATATATTTT. The full variable domain, completed using reference TRBV5-1 and TRBJ1-3, is KAGVTQTPRYLIKTRGQQVTLSCSPISGHRSVSWYQQTPGQGLQFLFEYFSETQRNKGNFPGRFSGRQFSNSRSEMNVSTLELGDSALYLCASTLMGASNTIYFGEGSWLTVV.

The rearrangement uses TRBV18 and TRBJ1-2; a weak D match, TRBD1 (5 bases). The V and J ends lost 2 bases and 4 bases respectively, with 20 bases between them. The CDR3 spans 17 residues. From germline, CDR1 is KGHSH and CDR2 LQKENI. The CDR3 protein is CASSPSLLAGRSYGYTF. As DNA, the CDR3 is TGTGCCAGCTCACCATCCCTCTTGGCAGGGAGGAGCTATGGCTACACCTTC.

The chain has TRBV6-5 and TRBJ2-2; D remains ambiguous. Trimming stripped 4 bases from V and 2 bases from J, with 8 bases between. Germline CDR1 and CDR2: MNHEY and SVGAGI. The CDR3 length is 14 residues. The CDR3 sequence: CASSSSVNTGELFF. The CDR3 coding sequence is TGTGCCAGCAGTTCCAGCGTCAACACCGGGGAGCTGTTTTTT.

The CDR3 region is CASSVRQGAQDSVRYTF. The CDR3 DNA follows: TGTGCCAGCAGCGTGAGACAGGGGGCCCAAGACTCCGTCCGCTACACCTTC. V usage is TRBV21-1 and J usage is TRBJ1-2; the table's D gene call, TRBD1, was not cross checked with the DNA. TRBV21-1 is termed a pseudogene. The CDR3 contains 17 residues.

J is TRBJ1-6 and V is TRBV7-4, with D maybe TRBD1 (6 bases). Germline CDR1 SGHVT, CDR2 SQSDAQ. The CDR3 is 16 amino acids. Between the trimmed V and J ends, which lost 8 bases and 7 bases, there was a span of 21 bases. The CDR3, as DNA: TGTGCCAGCTGTCCAGGGGTGGGGTGGAGGAATTCACCCCTCCACTTT. It codes for CASCPGVGWRNSPLHF.

This clone has just a few counts. The rearrangement joins TRBV28 to TRBJ1-2, with 9 bases matching TRBD1. CDR1 is MDHEN, CDR2 SYDVKM, per germline. The CDR3 runs to 12 residues. V was pared by 4 bases and J by 8 bases, with 2 bases of the junction left unmatched. The CDR3 here is CASSYRGRGYTF. CDR3 nucleotides: TGTGCCAGCAGTTACAGGGGGCGCGGCTACACCTTC.

A remark on this clone: Other DNA sequences in this sample translate to the same CDR3. The chain couples TRBV5-1 to TRBJ2-7; D remains ambiguous. The germline V gene has CDR1 SGHRS and CDR2 YFSETQ. Trimming stripped 0 bases from V and 0 bases from J, with 7 bases between. The CDR3 length is 14 residues. The DNA of the CDR3 is TGCGCCAGCAGCTTGGCTGGAGACTCCTACGAGCAGTACTTC. The encoded protein is CASSLAGDSYEQYF.

The genes are TRBV7-2 and TRBJ2-7; D is uncertain. The CDR3 spans 15 residues. Germline V CDR1 and CDR2: SGHTA, FQGNSA. Deletions cut 4 bases from V and 2 bases from J, with 15 bases between. The CDR3 region is CASSSPPRGPYEQYF. In nucleotides, the CDR3 is TGTGCCAGCAGCTCCCCACCGCGTGGACCCTACGAGCAGTACTTC. Combining the CDR3 with reference TRBV7-2 and TRBJ2-7 gives the whole variable domain GAGVSQSPSNKVTEKGKDVELRCDPISGHTALYWYRQSLGQGLEFLIYFQGNSAPDKSGLPSDRFSAERTGGSVSTLTIQRTQQEDSAVYLCASSSPPRGPYEQYFGPGTRLTVT.

The rearrangement uses TRBV6-5 and TRBJ1-2; 8 nucleotides match TRBD1. CDR3 length: 12 amino acids. CDR1 MNHEY and CDR2 SVGAGI come from the germline V gene. The J segment lost 8 bases and the V segment lost 6 bases, leaving 5 bases of the junction unmatched. CDR3 sequence: CASRQGAQGYTF. CDR3 coding DNA: TGTGCCAGCAGGCAGGGGGCGCAAGGCTACACCTTC.

The chain uses TRBV28 and TRBJ1-2; D unclear. The CDR3 covers 15 residues. Germline loops: CDR1 MDHEN, CDR2 SYDVKM. V was shortened by 2 bases and J by 4 bases, with 14 bases between the two germline ends. CDR3 in DNA: TGTGCCAGCAGTTTACGGTCGGCGTTCCTCTATGGCTACACCTTC. Protein product: CASSLRSAFLYGYTF.

V and J are TRBV5-4 and TRBJ2-7; TRBD2 might be the D (5 bases). The CDR3 is 14 residues long. Germline CDR1 reads SGHNT; CDR2 reads YYREEE (reference sequence). Deletions cut 1 base from V and 4 bases from J, with 12 bases between. CDR3 in DNA: TGTGCCAGCAGCTTGAGTCTAGCTGCTTACGAGCAGTACTTC. Translating gives CASSLSLAAYEQYF.

The chain couples TRBV7-2 to TRBJ2-2; D remains ambiguous. Germline V gives CDR1 SGHTA, CDR2 FQGNSA. Trimming pared 4 bases from V and 8 bases from J, leaving 17 bases between. The CDR3 has 15 amino acids. This CDR3 is CASSSQNDKAGELFF. The CDR3 DNA reads TGTGCCAGCAGCTCCCAGAATGACAAGGCAGGGGAGCTGTTTTTT.

The chain employs TRBV14 and TRBJ1-2, with D hard to call. The CDR3 is 15 residues long. Germline V gene sequence: CDR1 SGHDN, CDR2 FVKESK. V lost 1 base, J lost 1 base, and 10 bases lay in between. CDR3 in DNA: TGTGCCAGCAGCCAAGGCCAGGCAATTAACTATGGCTACACCTTC. This translates into CASSQGQAINYGYTF.